This T cell receptor beta chain derives from a study of T cell responses to AZD1222 COVID-19 vaccine. This table comes from immunoSEQ multiplex PCR, and its TCRdb copy is limited to in-frame clones, with some not included. In the table there are 80,000 to 90,000 clones, under 95% of which are singletons. In regard to this clone: Its matching antigen is unknown.

General observations from the study: When two AZD1222 doses had been given, Spike-specific TCR breadth and depth rose. The reported proportion of spike-specific TCRs targeting unmutated variant regions was nearly half. Clonal diversity was possibly underestimated, and the donors were mostly white British, with more females.

The germline V gene encodes CDR1 SGHVS and CDR2 FQNEAQ. J gave up 8 bases and V 0 bases, and 5 bases lay outside the gene matches. This CDR3 region has 15 residues. Material: peripheral blood, obtained on day 0 of AZD1222 vaccination. This chain links TRBV7-8 with TRBJ1-4; 8 nucleotides line up with TRBD1. The clonotype was recovered from an adult in good health. The CDR3 DNA is TGTGCCAGCAGCTTAGCGCAGGGGGCGAGGGAAAAACTGTTTTTT. Protein: CASSLAQGAREKLFF.